One sample yielded the 15 T cell receptor beta chains listed below, sequenced in a study of blood T cells in healthy people across ages. Sample-barcoded 5' priming and a J-beta primer mix drove a second PCR of 7 to 11 cycles. TCRdb re-called the 5' RACE reads through MiXCR, storing one row per CDR3 protein. The repertoire includes some 760,000 distinct CDR3 sequences, 25% of them detected once, and 3% to 4.5% sits in the top ten. These sequences were also reported in another study, on T cells of mothers and their children.

The sample taken for sequencing was blood. The receptors shown here come from a boy between 10 and 17 years old in good health.

This sequence joins TRBV20-1 and TRBJ2-6; 7 bases fit TRBD2. J was trimmed by 4 bases and V by 6 bases; bases with no gene match: 6. This CDR3 has 14 residues. CDR1 and CDR2 from the germline V gene are DFQATT and SNEGSKA (reference sequence). As DNA, the CDR3 is TGCAGTGCGTTAGCGGGTTGGGGGGCCAACGTCCTGACTTTC. Protein product: CSALAGWGANVLTF.

This sequence joins TRBV20-1 and TRBJ2-5, with a tentative D call TRBD2 (5 bases). Germline assignment: CDR1 DFQATT and CDR2 SNEGSKA (reference sequence). V lost 4 bases to trimming and J lost 5 bases, with 17 bases between them. The CDR3 has 14 amino acids. The CDR3 DNA reads as TGCAGTGCTACAGGTGGACCAGCGGAGGAGACCCAGTACTTC. This codes for CSATGGPAEETQYF.

The rearrangement links TRBV3-1 to TRBJ2-7; 9 positions match TRBD1. The V and J ends lost 0 bases and 3 bases, in that order; junction bases with no gene match: 6. Germline CDR1 LGHDT, CDR2 YNNKEL (reference sequence). The CDR3 has 16 residues. The chain's CDR3 is CASSQDSGTGNYEQYF. CDR3 bases: TGTGCCAGCAGCCAAGATTCCGGGACAGGGAACTACGAGCAGTACTTC.

This clonotype occurred a few times. This could be a read error, since a much larger clone is one nucleotide away. CDR3 in DNA: TGTGCCAGCAGCCAGGGGCGCTACGAGCAGTACTTC. As protein: CASSQGRYEQYF. The gene calls are TRBV3-1 and TRBJ2-5; D might be TRBD1 (5 bases). The better agreement between TRBJ2-7 and the DNA end casts doubt on the J call. The V gene's germline CDR1 is LGHDT and CDR2 YNNKEL (reference sequence). The CDR3 is 12 residues long.

The chain recombines TRBV4-1 with TRBJ1-4; maybe TRBD1 (5 bases). The germline CDR1 and CDR2 sequences are MGHRA and YSYEKL. Trimming removed 2 bases from V and 8 bases from J, with 15 bases in between. This CDR3 region has 15 residues. The CDR3 bases are TGCGCCAGCAGCCAACCCCTTGGACAATTAGAAAAACTGTTTTTT. It is translated as CASSQPLGQLEKLFF.

The chain carries TRBV7-2 and TRBJ1-2; TRBD1 agrees at 8 bases. The germline CDR1 and CDR2 sequences are SGHTA and FQGNSA. This CDR3 has 15 amino acids. The junction had 6 bases not matched to a gene; V was cut back by 2 bases and J by 4 bases. This CDR3 reads CASSLTPGTGYGYTF. CDR3 DNA sequence: TGTGCCAGCAGCTTAACCCCCGGGACAGGCTATGGCTACACCTTC.

The sample holds many counts of this clonotype. V usage is TRBV28 and J usage is TRBJ2-1; 8 bases align to TRBD1. The end of the DNA fits TRBJ2-5 better, so the J call may be wrong. Germline assignment: CDR1 MDHEN and CDR2 SYDVKM. The CDR3 length is 15 residues. The CDR3: CASSLLDRATETQYF. CDR3 DNA sequence: TGTGCCAGCAGTTTACTGGACAGGGCGACGGAGACCCAGTACTTC.

V and J are TRBV7-9 and TRBJ1-5; D is unclear. The CDR3 is made up of 12 amino acids. The germline V gene has CDR1 SEHNR and CDR2 FQNEAQ (reference sequence). The V end was cut by 5 bases, the J end by 9 bases, with 11 bases between. The CDR3 DNA follows: TGTGCCAGCAGCCTAACCCCCGGGCCCCAGCATTTT. Its protein product is CASSLTPGPQHF.

CDR3 coding DNA: TGCAGCGCGGAGGAGGGCGCAGAGACCCAGTACTTC. Protein sequence: CSAEEGAETQYF. The rearrangement links TRBV29-1 to TRBJ2-5; perhaps TRBD2 as D (6 bases). Trimming took 7 bases from V and 4 from J, leaving 13 bases between them. Germline CDR1 is SQVTM and CDR2 is ANQGSEA. The CDR3 length is 12 residues.

The J gene is TRBJ2-6, the V gene TRBV20-1; the D is unclear. Looked up from germline, CDR1 is DFQATT and CDR2 is SNEGSKA (reference sequence). This CDR3 contains 17 residues. V shed 0 bases and J shed 0 bases, with 12 bases lying between them. CDR3 region: CSARDSGIPSGANVLTF. CDR3 nucleotides: TGCAGTGCTAGAGATTCGGGCATACCCTCTGGGGCCAACGTCCTGACTTTC.

This clonotype was detected a few times. The chain couples TRBV3-1 to TRBJ2-3; either TRBD1 or TRBD2 may fit D (5 bases each). CDR3 length: 15 amino acids. The germline V and J ends were trimmed by 1 base and 6 bases, with 14 bases remaining between them. The germline gives CDR1 LGHDT, CDR2 YNNKEL (reference sequence). CDR3 in DNA: TGTGCCAGCAGCCAAGTCCAGGGAGTAGGGGATACGCAGTATTTT. The encoded protein is CASSQVQGVGDTQYF.

The chain recombines TRBV11-2 with TRBJ1-4; D unclear. The ends were cut back, 3 bases at V and 0 bases at J, with 5 bases in the middle. In germline, CDR1 is SGHAT, CDR2 FQNNGV. CDR3 length: 14 amino acids. The CDR3 reads CASSFEATNEKLFF. In DNA, the CDR3 is TGTGCCAGCAGCTTCGAAGCAACTAATGAAAAACTGTTTTTT.

Comment on this clonotype: Lacking the conserved final phenylalanine or tryptophan, this CDR3 likely reflects a read error. The chain employs TRBV7-2 and TRBJ2-5; the D gene is possibly TRBD2 (6 bases). Between the trimmed V and J ends, which lost 5 bases and 7 bases, there was a span of 26 bases. CDR1 and CDR2 from the germline V gene are SGHTA and FQGNSA. The CDR3 sequence is 17 residues long. The CDR3 region is CASSPPTSPLAGRTQYL. The CDR3 coding sequence is TGTGCCAGCAGCCCGCCGACCAGCCCACTAGCCGGGCGGACCCAGTACCTC.

The gene calls are TRBV28 and TRBJ2-5; the D gene could be TRBD1 or TRBD2 (5 bases each). The CDR3 covers 16 residues. Trimming cost V 4 bases and J 2 bases, with 17 bases left between them. From germline, CDR1 is MDHEN and CDR2 SYDVKM. The CDR3 sequence: CASSSLGTVVQETQYF. The CDR3 bases are TGTGCCAGCAGTTCACTTGGGACGGTGGTGCAAGAGACCCAGTACTTC.

This clonotype was counted a few times. The chain joins TRBV19 to TRBJ2-1; TRBD2 aligns across 10 bases. The CDR3 extends over 15 amino acids. The ends lost 6 bases at V and 8 bases at J; junction bases unmatched: 10. Looked up from germline, CDR1 is LNHDA and CDR2 is SQIVND (reference sequence). In nucleotides, the CDR3 is TGTGCCAGTAGCCCGAGCGGGAGGGCCCGGGATGAGCAGTTCTTC. Translated: CASSPSGRARDEQFF.